Listed below are T cell receptor beta chains from one sample, sequenced in a study of blood T cell repertoires in COVID-19. Measured with immunoSEQ multiplex PCR; TCRdb has only the in-frame clones, and not every one. The data contain 90,000 to 130,000 clones, over 65% of them seen just once; the ten biggest clones take up about 3.8%. Specimen: peripheral blood. The receptors here all came from a woman of 80 years or more with acute or convalescent COVID-19. CDR3s include the opening cysteine and the closing phenylalanine or tryptophan. A D gene is named only where the DNA matches it firmly. Where a row states a size, it is once, few, many or the class of an expanded clone; other rows omit it.

>TRBV6-5|TRBD1|NA|TRBJ1-2
CASSYSEGQGYYGYTF
TGTGCCAGCAGTTACTCGGAGGGACAGGGTTACTATGGCTACACCTTC
>TRBV9|TRBD1|NA|TRBJ1-2
CASSVAGTGGDGYTF
TGTGCCAGCAGCGTAGCCGGAACAGGGGGGGATGGCTACACCTTC
>TRBV9|TRBD2|NA|TRBJ2-3
CASNLAGEGTDTQYF
TGTGCCAGCAACCTAGCGGGGGAGGGGACAGATACGCAGTATTTT
>TRBV4-2|NA|NA|TRBJ2-7
CASSQVTGQLSYEQYF
TGTGCCAGCAGCCAAGTGACAGGACAGCTCTCCTACGAGCAGTACTTC
>TRBV7-6|NA|NA|TRBJ2-3
CASRPAGAADTQYF
TGTGCCAGCAGGCCGGCGGGGGCGGCGGATACGCAGTATTTT
>TRBV5-1|NA|NA|TRBJ2-1
CASNLIEGGPGEQFF
TGCGCCAGCAACCTAATTGAAGGGGGACCCGGTGAGCAGTTCTTC
>TRBV20-1|TRBD2|NA|TRBJ2-7
CSASPPLADLYEQYF
TGCAGTGCTAGTCCCCCGCTAGCGGACCTCTACGAGCAGTACTTC
>TRBV6-1|NA|NA|TRBJ1-2
CASSEQTDTDYGYTF
TGTGCCAGCAGTGAGCAGACCGACACTGACTATGGCTACACCTTC
>TRBV19|NA|NA|TRBJ2-5
CASSLRTGDWETQYF
TGTGCCAGTAGTCTCAGGACCGGGGATTGGGAGACCCAGTACTTC
>TRBV5-5|NA|NA|TRBJ1-5
CASSLEEGSYQPQHF
TGTGCCAGCAGCTTGGAAGAGGGCAGCTATCAGCCCCAGCATTTT
>TRBV25-1|TRBD1|NA|TRBJ2-7
CASSEFRTGNSYEQYF
TGTGCCAGCAGTGAATTCAGGACAGGCAACTCCTACGAGCAGTACTTC
>TRBV27|NA|few|TRBJ1-2
CASSVQGRGDGYTF
TGTGCCAGCAGTGTCCAGGGCAGGGGAGACGGCTACACCTTC
>TRBV19|NA|NA|TRBJ2-7
CASSRTSSYEQYF
TGTGCCAGTAGTCGGACTTCCTCCTACGAGCAGTACTTC
>TRBV5-1|NA|NA|TRBJ2-7
CASSSRGQADEQYF
TGCGCCAGCAGCTCACGGGGACAAGCGGACGAGCAGTACTTC
>TRBV5-1|NA|NA|TRBJ2-2
CASSLAIAVNTGELFF
TGCGCCAGCAGCTTGGCAATAGCTGTGAACACCGGGGAGCTGTTTTTT
>TRBV10-3|NA|NA|TRBJ1-3
CAITSGSGNTIYF
TGTGCCATCACTTCGGGCTCTGGAAACACCATATATTTT
>TRBV7-2|NA|NA|TRBJ1-3
CASSLTGGGRKNTIYF
TGTGCCAGCAGCTTAACGGGCGGGGGGCGGAAAAACACCATATATTTT